The rows below give T cell receptor beta chains drawn from one sample of a study of neoadjuvant anti-PD-1 for oral cavity cancer. Clones were read by immunoSEQ multiplex PCR, and TCRdb kept only the in-frame ones, dropping some. This repertoire shows about 14,000 clones, roughly 74% found once; its top ten account for approximately 2%. The source was PBMCs, collected after nivolumab (anti-PD-1) treatment. All receptors come from a person aged 35-79 years with oral cavity squamous cell carcinoma. The CDR3 runs from the conserved cysteine through the conserved F or W. D genes are given only for firm matches. Only some rows state a clone size, as once, few, many or a class for expanded clones.

J gene: TRBJ2-7
clone size: NA
D gene: TRBD2
V gene: TRBV28
CDR3 protein: CASSKGLAGRNEQYF
CDR3 DNA: TGTGCCAGCTCAAAAGGACTAGCGGGACGGAACGAGCAGTACTTC

J gene: TRBJ2-3
clone size: NA
D gene: NA
V gene: TRBV5-6
CDR3 protein: CASSLAGGPTDTQYF
CDR3 DNA: TGTGCCAGCAGCTTGGCCGGCGGCCCCACAGATACGCAGTATTTT

J gene: TRBJ1-1
clone size: NA
D gene: TRBD1
V gene: TRBV5-1
CDR3 protein: CASSTGVTEAFF
CDR3 DNA: TGCGCCAGCAGCACAGGGGTCACTGAAGCTTTCTTT

J gene: TRBJ2-1
clone size: NA
D gene: TRBD1
V gene: TRBV6-4
CDR3 protein: CASSRWGTDSSYNEQFF
CDR3 DNA: TGTGCCAGCAGTCGCTGGGGGACAGATAGCTCCTACAATGAGCAGTTCTTC

J gene: TRBJ2-1
clone size: few
D gene: NA
V gene: TRBV10-1
CDR3 protein: CASSESPELGNEQFF
CDR3 DNA: TGCGCCAGCAGTGAGTCCCCAGAACTGGGCAATGAGCAGTTCTTC

J gene: TRBJ1-2
clone size: NA
D gene: NA
V gene: TRBV5-1
CDR3 protein: CASSATTDGYTF
CDR3 DNA: TGCGCCAGCAGCGCTACCACGGATGGCTACACCTTC

J gene: TRBJ1-6
clone size: NA
D gene: NA
V gene: TRBV11-2
CDR3 protein: CASSLWGSPLHF
CDR3 DNA: TGTGCCAGCAGCTTATGGGGATCACCCCTCCACTTT

J gene: TRBJ1-2
clone size: few
D gene: TRBD1
V gene: TRBV27
CDR3 protein: CASSLGQFNYGYTF
CDR3 DNA: TGTGCCAGCAGCCTGGGACAGTTTAACTATGGCTACACCTTC

J gene: TRBJ2-5
clone size: NA
D gene: NA
V gene: TRBV7-6
CDR3 protein: CASSLVFYAGRETQYF
CDR3 DNA: TGTGCCAGCAGCTTAGTTTTTTACGCAGGGCGGGAGACCCAGTACTTC

J gene: TRBJ1-5
clone size: NA
D gene: NA
V gene: TRBV19
CDR3 protein: CASLVLGANQPQHF
CDR3 DNA: TGTGCCAGCCTTGTTCTGGGGGCAAATCAGCCCCAGCATTTT

J gene: TRBJ1-5
clone size: NA
D gene: NA
V gene: TRBV6-6
CDR3 protein: CASRRDSNQPQHF
CDR3 DNA: TGTGCCAGCCGGAGAGATAGCAATCAGCCCCAGCATTTT

J gene: TRBJ1-5
clone size: NA
D gene: NA
V gene: TRBV2
CDR3 protein: CASKENGPRAAQHF
CDR3 DNA: TGTGCCAGCAAGGAGAACGGACCCCGGGCGGCCCAGCATTTT

J gene: TRBJ2-7
clone size: NA
D gene: TRBD1
V gene: TRBV4-2
CDR3 protein: CASSQGGQSYEQYF
CDR3 DNA: TGTGCCAGCAGCCAAGGGGGACAGAGCTACGAGCAGTACTTC

J gene: TRBJ1-1
clone size: NA
D gene: NA
V gene: TRBV11-2
CDR3 protein: CASSLSGQNTEAFF
CDR3 DNA: TGTGCCAGCAGCTTATCAGGGCAGAACACTGAAGCTTTCTTT

J gene: TRBJ2-1
clone size: once
D gene: TRBD2
V gene: TRBV9
CDR3 protein: CASSVELAGGGGQFF
CDR3 DNA: TGTGCCAGCAGCGTAGAATTAGCGGGGGGAGGTGGGCAGTTCTTC

J gene: TRBJ1-2
clone size: few
D gene: NA
V gene: TRBV28
CDR3 protein: CASSFRGRGYTF
CDR3 DNA: TGTGCCAGCAGCTTCCGGGGCAGAGGCTACACCTTC

J gene: TRBJ2-3
clone size: once
D gene: NA
V gene: TRBV4-1
CDR3 protein: CASSPLVLADTQYF
CDR3 DNA: TGCGCCAGCAGCCCTCTAGTCTTGGCAGATACGCAGTATTTT

J gene: TRBJ1-2
clone size: NA
D gene: NA
V gene: TRBV6-8
CDR3 protein: CASSYVSTVLRGNYGYTF
CDR3 DNA: TGTGCCAGCAGTTATGTGTCCACTGTACTCAGGGGTAACTATGGCTACACCTTC

J gene: TRBJ1-2
clone size: NA
D gene: TRBD1
V gene: TRBV19
CDR3 protein: CASEPGQGGNYGYTF
CDR3 DNA: TGTGCCAGTGAACCGGGACAGGGCGGGAACTATGGCTACACCTTC

J gene: TRBJ2-4
clone size: NA
D gene: TRBD1
V gene: TRBV7-3
CDR3 protein: CASSRQGGKNIQYF
CDR3 DNA: TGTGCCAGCAGCCGACAGGGGGGCAAAAACATTCAGTACTTC

J gene: TRBJ1-2
clone size: NA
D gene: TRBD1
V gene: TRBV28
CDR3 protein: CASSLWDRGYGYTF
CDR3 DNA: TGTGCCAGCAGTTTATGGGACAGGGGTTATGGCTACACCTTC

J gene: TRBJ1-1
clone size: few
D gene: NA
V gene: TRBV5-4
CDR3 protein: CASSLDPRGSYTEAFF
CDR3 DNA: TGTGCCAGCAGCTTGGATCCACGGGGATCGTACACTGAAGCTTTCTTT

J gene: TRBJ2-3
clone size: NA
D gene: TRBD2
V gene: TRBV19
CDR3 protein: CASSISGGSWDTQYF
CDR3 DNA: TGTGCCAGTAGTATCAGTGGCGGGAGCTGGGATACGCAGTATTTT

J gene: TRBJ1-1
clone size: few
D gene: NA
V gene: TRBV9
CDR3 protein: CASSVGSGTEAFF
CDR3 DNA: TGTGCCAGCAGCGTAGGAAGCGGTACTGAAGCTTTCTTT

J gene: TRBJ2-7
clone size: NA
D gene: TRBD2
V gene: TRBV9
CDR3 protein: CASSVGGRALYEQYF
CDR3 DNA: TGTGCCAGCAGCGTAGGGGGGAGGGCCCTGTACGAGCAGTACTTC

J gene: TRBJ1-2
clone size: NA
D gene: NA
V gene: TRBV4-1
CDR3 protein: CASRRTVLEESGYTF
CDR3 DNA: TGCGCCAGCAGAAGGACAGTCCTAGAGGAGAGTGGCTACACCTTC

J gene: TRBJ2-2
clone size: NA
D gene: TRBD1
V gene: TRBV4-1
CDR3 protein: CASSQQGARTGELFF
CDR3 DNA: TGCGCCAGCAGCCAACAGGGGGCGCGCACCGGGGAGCTGTTTTTT

J gene: TRBJ1-5
clone size: few
D gene: NA
V gene: TRBV10-2
CDR3 protein: CASSEGGPQHF
CDR3 DNA: TGCGCCAGCAGTGAGGGGGGGCCCCAGCATTTT

J gene: TRBJ1-2
clone size: NA
D gene: NA
V gene: TRBV7-9
CDR3 protein: CASSLFDLGYTF
CDR3 DNA: TGTGCCAGCAGCTTGTTCGACCTTGGCTACACCTTC

J gene: TRBJ2-7
clone size: NA
D gene: NA
V gene: TRBV4-1
CDR3 protein: CASSQGTLAPRSYEQYF
CDR3 DNA: TGCGCCAGCAGCCAAGGGACCCTAGCGCCTAGGTCCTACGAGCAGTACTTC

J gene: TRBJ2-7
clone size: once
D gene: TRBD1
V gene: TRBV28
CDR3 protein: CASSPTRHDRGGPYEQYF
CDR3 DNA: TGTGCCAGCAGTCCAACCCGACATGACAGGGGGGGCCCCTACGAGCAGTACTTC

J gene: TRBJ1-2
clone size: NA
D gene: NA
V gene: TRBV6-5
CDR3 protein: CASSLGDWDYGYTF
CDR3 DNA: TGTGCCAGCAGTCTAGGGGACTGGGACTATGGCTACACCTTC

J gene: TRBJ1-2
clone size: NA
D gene: NA
V gene: TRBV2
CDR3 protein: CASSPTLGIIGYTF
CDR3 DNA: TGTGCCAGCAGTCCCACCCTGGGGATTATAGGCTACACCTTC

J gene: TRBJ2-3
clone size: NA
D gene: NA
V gene: TRBV9
CDR3 protein: CASSVWESSTDTQYF
CDR3 DNA: TGTGCCAGCAGCGTATGGGAGTCTAGCACAGATACGCAGTATTTT

J gene: TRBJ1-4
clone size: NA
D gene: NA
V gene: TRBV6-1
CDR3 protein: CASSGTVAERLFF
CDR3 DNA: TGTGCCAGCAGTGGGACAGTAGCCGAAAGACTGTTTTTT

J gene: TRBJ2-4
clone size: NA
D gene: NA
V gene: TRBV6-5
CDR3 protein: CASSYSYGTKNIQYF
CDR3 DNA: TGTGCCAGCAGTTACTCCTACGGGACCAAAAACATTCAGTACTTC

J gene: TRBJ1-1
clone size: NA
D gene: NA
V gene: TRBV6-1
CDR3 protein: CASSEKPRNTEAFF
CDR3 DNA: TGTGCCAGCAGTGAAAAGCCAAGGAACACTGAAGCTTTCTTT

J gene: TRBJ2-5
clone size: NA
D gene: NA
V gene: TRBV4-1
CDR3 protein: CASSQDTRQQETQYF
CDR3 DNA: TGCGCCAGCAGCCAAGATACCCGGCAACAAGAGACCCAGTACTTC

J gene: TRBJ2-3
clone size: NA
D gene: TRBD2
V gene: TRBV13
CDR3 protein: CASSFHLAGGDTQYF
CDR3 DNA: TGTGCCAGCAGCTTCCACCTAGCGGGAGGGGATACGCAGTATTTT

J gene: TRBJ2-7
clone size: NA
D gene: TRBD2
V gene: TRBV5-1
CDR3 protein: CASSLEAGKRGEQYF
CDR3 DNA: TGCGCCAGCAGCTTGGAGGCAGGGAAGCGGGGCGAGCAGTACTTC

J gene: TRBJ1-2
clone size: NA
D gene: TRBD1
V gene: TRBV5-4
CDR3 protein: CASSEDNTGEEHGYTF
CDR3 DNA: TGTGCCAGCAGCGAAGACAATACAGGGGAAGAGCATGGCTACACCTTC